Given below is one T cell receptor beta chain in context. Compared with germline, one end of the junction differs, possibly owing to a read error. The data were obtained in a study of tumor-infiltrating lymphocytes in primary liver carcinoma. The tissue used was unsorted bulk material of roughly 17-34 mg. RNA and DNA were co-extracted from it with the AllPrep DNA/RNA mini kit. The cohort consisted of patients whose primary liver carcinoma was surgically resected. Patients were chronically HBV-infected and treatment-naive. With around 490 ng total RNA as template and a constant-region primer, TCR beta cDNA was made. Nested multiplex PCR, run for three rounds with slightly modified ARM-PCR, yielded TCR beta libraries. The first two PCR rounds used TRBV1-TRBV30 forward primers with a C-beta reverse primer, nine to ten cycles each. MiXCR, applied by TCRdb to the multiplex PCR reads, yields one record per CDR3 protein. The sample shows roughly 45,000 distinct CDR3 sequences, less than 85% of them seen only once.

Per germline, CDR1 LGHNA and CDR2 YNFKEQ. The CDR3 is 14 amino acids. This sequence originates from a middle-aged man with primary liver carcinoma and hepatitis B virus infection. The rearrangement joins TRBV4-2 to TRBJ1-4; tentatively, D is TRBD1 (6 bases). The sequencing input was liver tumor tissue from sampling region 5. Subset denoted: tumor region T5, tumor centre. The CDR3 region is CASPLRGKGEKLFF. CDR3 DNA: TGTGCCAGCCCCCTGAGAGGGAAGGGGGAAAAGCTGTTTTTT.